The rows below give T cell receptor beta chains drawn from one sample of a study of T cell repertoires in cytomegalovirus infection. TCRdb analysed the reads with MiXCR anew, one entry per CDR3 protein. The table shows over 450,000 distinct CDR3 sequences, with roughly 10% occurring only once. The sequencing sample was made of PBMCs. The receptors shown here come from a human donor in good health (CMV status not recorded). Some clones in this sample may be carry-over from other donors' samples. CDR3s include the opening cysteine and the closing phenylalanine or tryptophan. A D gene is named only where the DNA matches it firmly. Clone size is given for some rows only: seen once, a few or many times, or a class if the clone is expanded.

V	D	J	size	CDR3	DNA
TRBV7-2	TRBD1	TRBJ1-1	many	CASSFGGVRGHVNTEAFF	TGTGCCAGCAGCTTCGGGGGAGTCAGGGGGCATGTGAACACTGAAGCTTTCTTT
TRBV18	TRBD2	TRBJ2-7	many	CASSPGTTNSYEQYF	TGTGCCAGCTCCCCCGGGACTACAAACTCCTACGAGCAGTACTTC
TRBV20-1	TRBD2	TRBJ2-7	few	CSAAGTSPYEQYF	TGCAGTGCTGCCGGGACTAGTCCCTACGAGCAGTACTTC
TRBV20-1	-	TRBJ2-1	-	CSAPPGEGYNEQFF	TGCAGCGCCCCGCCGGGGGAAGGCTACAATGAGCAGTTCTTC
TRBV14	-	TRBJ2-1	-	CASSQDIDYNEQFF	TGTGCCAGCAGCCAAGATATTGATTACAATGAGCAGTTCTTC
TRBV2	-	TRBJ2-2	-	CASSEQGGGELFF	TGTGCCAGCAGTGAACAGGGTGGCGGGGAGCTGTTTTTT
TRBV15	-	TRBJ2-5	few	CATSRGGGQTIQETQYF	TGTGCCACCAGCAGAGGGGGGGGACAGACAATTCAAGAGACCCAGTACTTC
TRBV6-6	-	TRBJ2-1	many	CASSYPTDGNEQFF	TGTGCCAGCAGTTACCCGACGGATGGGAATGAGCAGTTCTTC
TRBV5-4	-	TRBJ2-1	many	CASSRGQMYNEQFF	TGTGCCAGCAGCCGGGGACAAATGTACAATGAGCAGTTCTTC
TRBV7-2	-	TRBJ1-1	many	CASSSTQLNTEAFF	TGTGCCAGCAGCTCCACGCAGCTGAACACTGAAGCTTTCTTT
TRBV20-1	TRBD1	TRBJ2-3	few	CSARRTGWDTDTQYF	TGCAGTGCTAGGCGGACAGGTTGGGACACAGATACGCAGTATTTT
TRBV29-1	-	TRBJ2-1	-	CSVVPGSSYNEQFF	TGCAGCGTGGTCCCCGGGAGCTCCTACAATGAGCAGTTCTTC
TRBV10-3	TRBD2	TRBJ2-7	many	CAISPFDGGRRHEQYF	TGTGCCATCAGTCCCTTCGACGGCGGGAGGAGGCACGAGCAGTACTTC
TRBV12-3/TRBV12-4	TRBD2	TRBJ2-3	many	CASSFPGLAGGTGTDTQYF	TGTGCCAGCAGTTTTCCGGGACTAGCGGGAGGTACTGGCACAGATACGCAGTATTTT
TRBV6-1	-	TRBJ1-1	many	CASSESQWAKNTEAFF	TGTGCCAGCAGTGAATCGCAGTGGGCGAAGAACACTGAAGCTTTCTTT
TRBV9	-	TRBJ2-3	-	CASSVSGNPLLDTQYF	TGTGCCAGCAGCGTTTCGGGAAACCCGCTTCTGGATACGCAGTATTTT
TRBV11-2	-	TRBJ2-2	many	CASSLTNGELFF	TGTGCCAGCAGCTTAACTAACGGGGAGCTGTTTTTT
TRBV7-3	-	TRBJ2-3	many	CASSLDGGYTDTQYF	TGTGCCAGCAGCTTAGACGGCGGATACACAGATACGCAGTATTTT
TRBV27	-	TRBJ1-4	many	CASSSDRSVSGEKLFF	TGTGCCAGCAGTTCCGACAGATCTGTTTCAGGGGAAAAACTGTTTTTT
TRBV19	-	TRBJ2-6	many	CASIRPGANVLTF	TGTGCCAGTATCCGACCTGGGGCCAACGTCCTGACTTTC
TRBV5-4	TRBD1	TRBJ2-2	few	CASSPTGGGELFF	TGTGCCAGCAGCCCTACAGGGGGCGGGGAGCTGTTTTTT
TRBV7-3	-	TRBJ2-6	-	CASSPSGSGANVLTF	TGTGCCAGCAGCCCCAGTGGGTCTGGGGCCAACGTCCTGACTTTC
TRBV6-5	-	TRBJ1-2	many	CASSYSRNAVGYTF	TGTGCCAGCAGTTACTCGAGGAATGCGGTTGGCTACACCTTC
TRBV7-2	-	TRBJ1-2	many	CASSSHHSGGAPGGYTF	TGTGCCAGCAGCTCCCATCATTCGGGAGGAGCTCCGGGGGGCTACACCTTC
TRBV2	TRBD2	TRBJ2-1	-	CATAGGPNNEQFF	TGTGCCACAGCGGGAGGGCCGAACAATGAGCAGTTCTTC
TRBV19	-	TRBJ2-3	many	CASSIDTTDTQYF	TGTGCCAGTAGTATAGACACCACAGATACGCAGTATTTT
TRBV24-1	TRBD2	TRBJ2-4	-	CATSDSRTSGSPKNIQYF	TGTGCCACCAGTGATTCCCGGACTAGCGGGAGCCCCAAGAACATTCAGTACTTC
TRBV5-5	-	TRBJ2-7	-	CASRAGGYEQYF	TGTGCCAGCAGGGCAGGGGGGTACGAGCAGTACTTC
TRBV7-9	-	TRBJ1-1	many	CASSLIQGATEAFF	TGTGCCAGCAGCTTAATACAGGGAGCCACTGAAGCTTTCTTT
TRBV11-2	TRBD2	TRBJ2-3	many	CASSLRWGRAGTDTQYF	TGTGCCAGCAGCTTACGGTGGGGGAGGGCGGGTACAGATACGCAGTATTTT
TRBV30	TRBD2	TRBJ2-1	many	CAWGLGLAGNNEQFF	TGTGCCTGGGGGTTGGGACTAGCGGGCAACAATGAGCAGTTCTTC
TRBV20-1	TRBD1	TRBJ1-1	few	CSARSDRVNTEAFF	TGCAGTGCTAGGAGTGACAGGGTAAACACTGAAGCTTTCTTT
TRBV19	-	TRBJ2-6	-	CASRPQGLGANVLTF	TGTGCCAGTAGGCCTCAGGGGTTAGGGGCCAACGTCCTGACTTTC
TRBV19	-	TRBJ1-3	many	CASSRGEPGNTIYF	TGTGCCAGTAGTAGGGGCGAGCCTGGAAACACCATATATTTT
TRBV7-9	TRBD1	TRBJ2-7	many	CASSSGQRAYEQYF	TGTGCCAGCAGCTCGGGACAGAGAGCCTACGAGCAGTACTTC
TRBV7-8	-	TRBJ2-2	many	CASSLAGGWDTGELFF	TGTGCCAGCAGCCTGGCTGGGGGATGGGACACCGGGGAGCTGTTTTTT
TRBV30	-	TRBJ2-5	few	CAWSRNLRETQYF	TGTGCCTGGAGTAGGAACCTGAGGGAGACCCAGTACTTC
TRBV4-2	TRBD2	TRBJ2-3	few	CASSPEPLAGADTQYF	TGTGCCAGCAGCCCTGAACCCCTAGCGGGGGCAGATACGCAGTATTTT
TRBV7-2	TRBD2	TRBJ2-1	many	CASRPSGHNEQFF	TGTGCCAGCAGGCCTAGCGGCCACAATGAGCAGTTCTTC
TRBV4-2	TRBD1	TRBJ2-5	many	CASSQGGGQGEETQYF	TGTGCCAGCAGCCAAGGAGGGGGACAGGGAGAAGAGACCCAGTACTTC
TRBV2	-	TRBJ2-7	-	CASSEQGTLNYEQYF	TGTGCCAGCAGTGAACAAGGGACACTAAACTACGAGCAGTACTTC
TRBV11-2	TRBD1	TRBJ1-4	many	CASSAHRGTTNEKLFF	TGTGCCAGCAGCGCACACAGGGGAACAACTAATGAAAAACTGTTTTTT
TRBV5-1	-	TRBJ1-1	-	CASSRRNGNTEAFF	TGCGCCAGCAGCCGACGGAACGGTAACACTGAAGCTTTCTTT
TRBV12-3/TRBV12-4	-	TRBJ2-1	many	CASSTSPSYNEQFF	TGTGCCAGCAGTACTAGCCCATCCTACAATGAGCAGTTCTTC
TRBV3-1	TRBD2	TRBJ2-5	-	CASSTRLGEGETQYF	TGTGCCAGCAGCACACGACTGGGGGAGGGAGAGACCCAGTACTTC
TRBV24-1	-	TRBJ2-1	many	CATSGGPGGDEQFF	TGTGCCACCAGTGGGGGCCCCGGTGGCGATGAGCAGTTCTTC
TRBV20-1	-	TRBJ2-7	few	CSVPGPEVEQYF	TGCAGTGTCCCGGGACCCGAGGTCGAGCAGTACTTC
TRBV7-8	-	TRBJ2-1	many	CASSPLVRGGGSINEQFF	TGTGCCAGCAGCCCACTCGTTAGGGGGGGTGGGTCCATCAATGAGCAGTTCTTC
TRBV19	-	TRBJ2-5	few	CASSTEGWETQYF	TGTGCCAGTAGTACCGAGGGGTGGGAGACCCAGTACTTC
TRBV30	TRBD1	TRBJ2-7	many	CAWRLGTGPYYEQYF	TGTGCCTGGCGACTCGGGACAGGGCCCTACTACGAGCAGTACTTC
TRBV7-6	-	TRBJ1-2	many	CASSPTVFPITNYGYTF	TGTGCCAGCAGCCCGACCGTATTTCCAATTACTAACTATGGCTACACCTTC
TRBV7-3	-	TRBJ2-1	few	CASSLSPLNEQFF	TGTGCCAGCAGCTTATCCCCCCTCAATGAGCAGTTCTTC
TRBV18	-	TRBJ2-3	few	CASSPNPGLDTQYF	TGTGCCAGCTCACCCAACCCGGGACTGGATACGCAGTATTTT
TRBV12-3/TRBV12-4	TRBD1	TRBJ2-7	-	CASSWDRTAYEQYF	TGTGCCAGCAGTTGGGACAGGACAGCCTACGAGCAGTACTTC
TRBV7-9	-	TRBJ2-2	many	CASSLGTANTGELFF	TGTGCCAGCAGCTTAGGAACAGCGAACACCGGGGAGCTGTTTTTT
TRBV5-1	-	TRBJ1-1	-	CASSLEGGAAEAFF	TGCGCCAGCAGCTTGGAGGGGGGGGCCGCTGAAGCTTTCTTT
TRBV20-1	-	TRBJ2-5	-	CSARVKPQETQYF	TGCAGTGCTAGAGTCAAACCACAAGAGACCCAGTACTTC
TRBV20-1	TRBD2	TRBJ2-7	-	CSGWAGGSGHEQYF	TGCAGTGGTTGGGCGGGAGGGTCCGGTCACGAGCAGTACTTC
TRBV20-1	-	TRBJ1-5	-	CSAREGGYSNQPQHF	TGCAGTGCTAGAGAAGGGGGGTATAGCAATCAGCCCCAGCATTTT
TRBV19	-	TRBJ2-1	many	CASSTNRELNEQFF	TGTGCCAGTAGTACAAACAGGGAGCTCAATGAGCAGTTCTTC